Below are 30 T cell receptor beta chains sequenced from a single sample in a study of early T cells in non-severe SARS-CoV-2 infection. One entry per CDR3 protein results from TCRdb running MiXCR on the 5' RACE reads. The sample lists around 70,000 distinct CDR3 sequences, roughly an eighth occurring once. The sample was whole blood. The receptors originated from an adult who was a healthcare worker with PCR-confirmed SARS-CoV-2 infection or an uninfected control (not recorded which).

This clonotype was counted at least ten times. The chain combines TRBV20-1 with TRBJ2-7; D is ambiguous. V lost 0 bases and J 5 bases, leaving 11 bases between the germline ends. Germline V gene lookup returns CDR1 DFQATT and CDR2 SNEGSKA (reference sequence). CDR3 length: 13 amino acids. Here the CDR3 reads CSAREGSRDEQYF. CDR3 DNA: TGCAGTGCTAGAGAAGGGTCTAGGGACGAGCAGTACTTC.

The CDR3 here is CAWSGQLDSPLHF. Written as DNA, the CDR3 is TGTGCCTGGAGCGGACAGTTGGATTCACCCCTCCACTTT. The V call is TRBV30, the J call TRBJ1-6; D is possibly TRBD1 (6 bases). Germline lookup yields CDR1 GTSNPN and CDR2 SVGIG (reference sequence). Trimming left V 3 bases short and J 8 bases short, with 11 bases between. The CDR3 sequence is 13 residues long.

This clonotype was observed a handful of times. The chain uses TRBV4-1 and TRBJ1-1, with D possibly matching TRBD1 (5 bases). CDR1 MGHRA and CDR2 YSYEKL come from the germline V gene. CDR3 length equals 17 residues. V shed 1 base and J shed 1 base, with 16 bases lying between them. CDR3 amino acids: CASSQVGEGSGNTEAFF. The CDR3 bases are TGCGCCAGCAGCCAAGTAGGGGAAGGGTCGGGGAACACTGAAGCTTTCTTT.

In its sample, this clonotype was seen a few times. V gene TRBV2 combines with J gene TRBJ1-6; TRBD1 might be the D (5 bases). Trimming shortened V by 6 bases and J by 9 bases, and 18 bases separated the two germline ends. In germline, CDR1 is SNHLY, CDR2 FYNNEI. The CDR3 spans 15 residues. The CDR3 region is CASRPGSGGASPLHF. CDR3 sequence (DNA): TGTGCCAGCAGGCCAGGGTCGGGGGGAGCTTCACCCCTCCACTTT.

This clonotype was recorded a few times. The V gene is TRBV21-1, the J gene TRBJ1-3. TRBV21-1 is flagged as a pseudogene. CDR3 length: 17 residues. CDR3 nucleotides: TGTGCCAGCAGCAAAGGTCTTGACGTTAGCTCTGGAAACACCATATATTTT. This translates into CASSKGLDVSSGNTIYF.

CDR3 region: CASSLASQAFF. The CDR3 region has the DNA TGTGCCAGCAGCTTAGCCTCTCAAGCTTTCTTT. The chain links TRBV7-9 to TRBJ1-1; unclear D gene. V was cut by 0 bases and J by 9 bases, with 5 bases left in between. Per the germline V gene, CDR1 is SEHNR and CDR2 is FQNEAQ (reference sequence). The CDR3 has 11 residues.

There are many counts of this clonotype. The chain couples TRBV6-1 to TRBJ2-5; TRBD2 matches at 11 bases. This CDR3 contains 15 residues. The V gene end was trimmed by 7 bases and the J gene end by 6 bases; junction bases not matched to a gene: 10. Germline-derived CDR1 and CDR2 are MNHNS and SASEGT. This CDR3 is CASISGTSGVKTQYF. DNA for the CDR3: TGTGCCAGCATCTCTGGGACTAGCGGAGTAAAGACCCAGTACTTC.

This clonotype showed up just a few times. This rearrangement joins TRBV20-1 to TRBJ2-7; 9 bases are shared with TRBD2. The ends lost 3 bases at V and 1 base at J; junction bases unmatched: 7. The CDR3 runs to 15 residues. Germline V gene data show CDR1 as DFQATT and CDR2 as SNEGSKA (reference sequence). This CDR3 reads CSASERGAPSYEQYF. CDR3 nucleotide sequence: TGCAGTGCTAGCGAGCGGGGGGCCCCTTCCTACGAGCAGTACTTC.

The chain joins TRBV7-9 to TRBJ2-2, with 8 bases identical to TRBD1. Germline values: CDR1 SEHNR, CDR2 FQNEAQ (reference sequence). Trimming took 8 bases from V and 7 from J; bases not matched to a gene: 12. This CDR3 spans 15 amino acids. The CDR3 reads CASGPGTGYIGELFF. CDR3 nucleotide sequence: TGTGCCAGCGGACCTGGGACAGGATATATCGGGGAGCTGTTTTTT.

This clonotype was counted many times. V is TRBV20-1 and J is TRBJ1-2; D is unresolved. The germline CDR1 and CDR2 sequences are DFQATT and SNEGSKA (reference sequence). This CDR3 has 14 residues. Deletions cut 0 bases from V and 6 bases from J, with 14 bases between. The CDR3 bases are TGCAGTGCTAGAGAAGGGAGCAATTCCCATGGCTACACCTTC. It is translated as CSAREGSNSHGYTF.

This clonotype came up a few times. In DNA, the CDR3 is TGTGCAAGGAAGGGTGGCAATGAGCAGTTCTTC. Translating it yields CARKGGNEQFF. This chain links TRBV12-2 with TRBJ2-1. TRBV12-2 is a pseudogene segment. CDR3 length: 11 amino acids.

This clonotype was seen at least ten times. The chain recombines TRBV19 with TRBJ1-5, with D possibly TRBD1 on 5 matching bases. Germline V gives CDR1 LNHDA, CDR2 SQIVND (reference sequence). Trimming stripped 4 bases from V and 2 bases from J, with 9 bases between. The CDR3 loop spans 14 amino acids. CDR3 DNA sequence: TGTGCCAGTAGTAGGGGGGGTGGCAATCAGCCCCAGCATTTT. This translates into CASSRGGGNQPQHF.

V is TRBV2 and J is TRBJ1-5; TRBD1 might be the D (5 bases). Germline CDR1 SNHLY, CDR2 FYNNEI. V lost 7 bases and J 0 bases, leaving 13 bases between the germline ends. This CDR3 is built from 15 residues. CDR3 sequence (DNA): TGTGCCAGCAAGGGACGTTCCTATAGCAATCAGCCCCAGCATTTT. This gives the protein CASKGRSYSNQPQHF.

This clonotype was recorded many times. The gene calls are TRBV7-2 and TRBJ2-5, with D tentatively TRBD1 (6 bases). The CDR3 spans 13 residues. The germline V gene has CDR1 SGHTA and CDR2 FQGNSA. The ends were cut back, 4 bases at V and 1 base at J, with 7 bases in the middle. CDR3 nucleotide sequence: TGTGCCAGCAGCTACAGGGTCCAAGAGACCCAGTACTTC. Protein product: CASSYRVQETQYF.

J is TRBJ1-5 and V is TRBV2; 10 nucleotides match TRBD1. The germline V gene has CDR1 SNHLY and CDR2 FYNNEI. The CDR3 is 15 amino acids. With 6 bases clipped from V and 5 bases from J, the junction kept 7 bases outside the gene matches. CDR3 nucleotide sequence: TGTGCCAGCAGAGCAGACAGGGGGCACTATCAGCCCCAGCATTTT. It translates to CASRADRGHYQPQHF.

In its sample, this clonotype was seen a few times. V and J are TRBV5-1 and TRBJ2-7, with D possibly matching TRBD2 (6 bases). CDR3 length equals 14 residues. CDR1 is SGHRS, CDR2 YFSETQ, per germline. With 4 bases removed from V and 2 bases from J, the gap between germline ends came to 13 bases. The CDR3 DNA is TGCGCCAGCAGCCACCGGGAGAATACCTACGAGCAGTACTTC. Translated: CASSHRENTYEQYF.

This clonotype occurred a few times. The chain carries TRBV29-1 and TRBJ1-1; D is ambiguous. This CDR3 has 13 amino acids. Germline CDR1 and CDR2: SQVTM and ANQGSEA. Trimming removed 4 bases from V and 1 base from J, with 10 bases in between. The CDR3 DNA reads as TGCAGCGTTGGAGGGTGGGAGAACACTGAAGCTTTCTTT. Translation gives CSVGGWENTEAFF. The whole variable domain, filled in from reference TRBV29-1 and TRBJ1-1, reads SAVISQKPSRDICQRGTSLTIQCQVDSQVTMMFWYRQQPGQSLTLIATANQGSEATYESGFVIDKFPISRPNLTFSTLTVSNMSPEDSSIYLCSVGGWENTEAFFGQGTRLTVV.

In its sample, this clonotype was seen many times. The rearrangement links TRBV30 to TRBJ2-3; possibly TRBD1 for D (5 bases). V gave up 3 bases and J gave up 1 base, with 11 bases separating them. This CDR3 spans 14 amino acids. Germline V lookup: CDR1 GTSNPN, CDR2 SVGIG (reference sequence). The CDR3 here is CAWRGDSRTDTQYF. CDR3 nucleotides: TGTGCCTGGAGGGGCGACAGCCGCACAGATACGCAGTATTTT.

In its sample, this clonotype was seen many times. The chain employs TRBV2 and TRBJ2-7; D unclear. The germline V gene encodes CDR1 SNHLY and CDR2 FYNNEI. There are 12 residues in the CDR3. With 3 bases removed from V and 3 bases from J, the gap between germline ends came to 6 bases. CDR3 in amino acids: CASSEMFYEQYF. The CDR3 region has the DNA TGTGCCAGCAGTGAGATGTTCTACGAGCAGTACTTC.

This clonotype came up many times. The chain combines TRBV2 with TRBJ1-1, with D perhaps TRBD1 (6 bases). Trimming took 4 bases from V and 4 from J, leaving 19 bases between them. In germline, CDR1 is SNHLY, CDR2 FYNNEI. The CDR3 runs 16 residues. The CDR3 loop is CASSASEVRGGTEAFF. Here the CDR3 DNA reads TGTGCCAGCAGTGCCTCAGAGGTGAGGGGGGGCACTGAAGCTTTCTTT.

This clonotype was recorded many times. This rearrangement joins TRBV18 to TRBJ2-7; a possible D gene is TRBD2 (5 bases). Trimming left V 3 bases short and J 6 bases short, with 15 bases between. CDR3 length equals 14 residues. CDR1 KGHSH and CDR2 LQKENI come from the germline V gene. The CDR3 sequence is CASSPPGLTGEQYF. The CDR3, as DNA: TGTGCCAGCTCACCTCCGGGGTTAACGGGCGAGCAGTACTTC.

A word on this clonotype: Possible read error: a much larger clone is one base away. The conserved closing phenylalanine or tryptophan is absent in this CDR3, likely reflecting a read error. The CDR3 loop is CASSLRTGNTEAFL. CDR3 DNA sequence: TGCGCCAGCAGCTTGAGGACGGGGAACACTGAAGCTTTCCTT. V is TRBV5-1 and J is TRBJ1-1; D is uncertain. This CDR3 region has 14 residues. Germline CDR1 and CDR2: SGHRS and YFSETQ. V was cut by 1 base and J by 1 base, with 8 bases left in between.

The table lists this clonotype with many counts. V is TRBV4-2 and J is TRBJ1-6; the D is unclear. This CDR3 comprises 17 residues. Trimming left V 3 bases short and J 0 bases short, with 12 bases between. Per germline, CDR1 LGHNA and CDR2 YNFKEQ. The CDR3 DNA follows: TGTGCCAGCAGCCACGTATTCGAAAGCTCCTATAATTCACCCCTCCACTTT. It encodes CASSHVFESSYNSPLHF.

This clonotype was counted between two and nine times. The chain joins TRBV12-3 or TRBV12-4 to TRBJ1-6; unclear D gene. Trimming took 3 bases from V and 6 from J, leaving 3 bases between them. This CDR3 has 12 residues. The DNA for the CDR3 is TGTGCCAGCAGTTTTAGTAATTCACCCCTCCACTTT. Amino acid sequence: CASSFSNSPLHF.

The table lists this clonotype with many counts. The J gene is TRBJ2-3, the V gene TRBV29-1; D gene uncertain. Between the trimmed V and J ends, which lost 1 base and 3 bases, there was a span of 20 bases. CDR1 is SQVTM, CDR2 ANQGSEA, per germline. This CDR3 is 17 amino acids long. This CDR3 reads CSVEGGFLGLLTDTQYF. The CDR3 coding sequence is TGCAGCGTTGAAGGTGGTTTTTTGGGGTTACTTACAGATACGCAGTATTTT.

V is TRBV7-6 and J is TRBJ2-1, with TRBD2 matching over 12 bases. The CDR3 runs to 16 residues. The V gene's germline CDR1 is SGHVS and CDR2 FNYEAQ. V gave up 4 bases and J gave up 4 bases; unmatched junction bases: 5. DNA of the CDR3: TGTGCCAGCAGCTCGTACGGACTAGCGGGATACAATGAGCAGTTCTTC. Translation gives CASSSYGLAGYNEQFF.

The chain employs TRBV11-3 and TRBJ1-1; D is perhaps TRBD1 (6 bases). CDR1 SGHNT and CDR2 YENEEA come from the germline V gene. V was trimmed by 4 bases and J by 7 bases, leaving 13 bases between them. This CDR3 region has 13 residues. The CDR3 is CASSSRGGHEAFF. CDR3 bases: TGTGCCAGCAGCTCGCGGGGGGGGCATGAAGCTTTCTTT.

V gene TRBV11-2 combines with J gene TRBJ2-5, with D perhaps matching TRBD1 or TRBD2 (5 bases each). This CDR3 contains 17 residues. V was clipped by 1 base and J by 2 bases, with 17 bases between them. Germline assignment: CDR1 SGHAT and CDR2 FQNNGV. The CDR3 bases are TGTGCCAGCAGCTTAGCACGTACCTCGGGACCTCAAGAGACCCAGTACTTC. As protein: CASSLARTSGPQETQYF.

This clonotype was detected many times. The chain has TRBV12-3 or TRBV12-4 and TRBJ1-1, with unresolved D. The ends were cut back, 5 bases at V and 4 bases at J, with 14 bases in the middle. The CDR3 is made up of 14 amino acids. The CDR3 sequence is CASSPWPEGTEAFF. As DNA, the CDR3 is TGTGCCAGCAGTCCTTGGCCGGAGGGCACTGAAGCTTTCTTT.

This chain joins TRBV12-3 or TRBV12-4 and TRBJ2-7; TRBD1 aligns across 10 bases. The CDR3 has 15 amino acids. V dropped 4 bases and J dropped 4; count of bases not matched to a gene: 7. The CDR3 bases are TGTGCCAGCAGTTCTCCGGGGACAGGGGCTTACGAGCAGTACTTC. Translated, it gives CASSSPGTGAYEQYF.